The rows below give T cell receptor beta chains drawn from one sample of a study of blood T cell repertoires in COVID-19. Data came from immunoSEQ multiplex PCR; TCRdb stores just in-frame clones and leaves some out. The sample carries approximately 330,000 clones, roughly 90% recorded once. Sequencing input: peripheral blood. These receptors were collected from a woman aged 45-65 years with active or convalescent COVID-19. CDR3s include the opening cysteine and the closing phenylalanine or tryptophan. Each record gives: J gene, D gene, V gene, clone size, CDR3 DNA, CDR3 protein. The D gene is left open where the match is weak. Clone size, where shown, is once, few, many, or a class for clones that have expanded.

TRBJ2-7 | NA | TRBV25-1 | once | TGTGCCAGCACTCAAGGGGTGTCCTACGAGCAGTACTTC | CASTQGVSYEQYF
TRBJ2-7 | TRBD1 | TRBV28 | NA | TGTGCCAGCAGTTCATCCGGGACAGCCTCCTACGAGCAGTACTTC | CASSSSGTASYEQYF
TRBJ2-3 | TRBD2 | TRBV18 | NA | TGTGCCAGCTCACCCCTCCCGACTAGCGGGGGTCTACATTATAGCACAGATACGCAGTATTTT | CASSPLPTSGGLHYSTDTQYF
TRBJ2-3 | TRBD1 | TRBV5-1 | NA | TGCGCCAGCAGCTTTACTTTACGCCAGGACAGGGGGCGCACAGATACGCAGTATTTT | CASSFTLRQDRGRTDTQYF
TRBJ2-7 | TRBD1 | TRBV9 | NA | TGTGCCAGCAGCGCAACAGGGGGATTGGACGAGCAGTACTTC | CASSATGGLDEQYF
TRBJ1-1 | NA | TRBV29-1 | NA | TGCAGCGGACAGGAGAACACTGAAGCTTTCTTT | CSGQENTEAFF
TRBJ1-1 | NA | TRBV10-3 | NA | TGTGCCATCAGTGCCGCAGGAGGGAACACTGAAGCTTTCTTT | CAISAAGGNTEAFF
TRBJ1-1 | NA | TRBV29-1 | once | TGCAGCGTTAGAAAGGAGAACGGCGCTGAAGCTTTCTTT | CSVRKENGAEAFF
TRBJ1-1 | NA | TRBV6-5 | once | TGTGCCAGCAGTTACTTGAGAGGAGGTAACACTGAAGCTTTCTTT | CASSYLRGGNTEAFF
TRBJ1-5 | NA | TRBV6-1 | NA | TGTGCCAGCAGTGAACGAAGCTTCGTCAATCAGCCCCAGCATTTT | CASSERSFVNQPQHF
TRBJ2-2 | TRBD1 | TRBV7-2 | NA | TGTGCCAGCAGCTCCTTTCCTAAAGCCGGGACAGGGACCACCGGGGAGCTGTTTTTT | CASSSFPKAGTGTTGELFF
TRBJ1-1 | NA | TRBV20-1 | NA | TGCAGCCCTGGGAGCACTGAAGCTTTCTTT | CSPGSTEAFF
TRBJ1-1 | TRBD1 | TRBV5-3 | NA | TGTGCCAGAAGCTTGGACCGGGACAGGCCTTTCCCGCTCATGAACACTGAAGCTTTCTTT | CARSLDRDRPFPLMNTEAFF
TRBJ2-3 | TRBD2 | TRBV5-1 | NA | TGCGCCAGCAGCTTGGGACTAGCGGGAGCGGGAGGCACAGATACGCAGTATTTT | CASSLGLAGAGGTDTQYF
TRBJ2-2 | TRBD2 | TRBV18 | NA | TGTGCCAGCTCACCTACTAGCGGGGTAGTCTCCGGGGAGCTGTTTTTT | CASSPTSGVVSGELFF
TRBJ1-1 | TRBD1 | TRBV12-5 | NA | TGTGCTAGTGGTTTCGGACAGGGGTGGAACACTGAAGCTTTCTTT | CASGFGQGWNTEAFF
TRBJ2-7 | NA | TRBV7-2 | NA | TGTGCCAGCAGCTTAGTTGCTGGACTAACCTACGAGCAGTACTTC | CASSLVAGLTYEQYF
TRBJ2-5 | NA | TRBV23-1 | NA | TGCGCCAGCAGTCTACGATCTTCCAGAGGGAGAATTGAGACCCAGTACTTC | CASSLRSSRGRIETQYF
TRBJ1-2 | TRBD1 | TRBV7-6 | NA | TGTGCCAGCAGCTTAACCACAGGGGCCCGAACTTATGGCTACACCTTC | CASSLTTGARTYGYTF
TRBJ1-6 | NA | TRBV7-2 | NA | TGTGCCAGCAGCCCAAGAAAGGACATGTATAATTCACCCCTCCACTTT | CASSPRKDMYNSPLHF
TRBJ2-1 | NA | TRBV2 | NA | TGTGCCAGCTTGGGTGCGGGCAATGAGCAGTTCTTC | CASLGAGNEQFF
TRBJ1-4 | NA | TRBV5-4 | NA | TGTGCCAGCAGCTTGGGACAGTTTAATGAAAAACTGTTTTTT | CASSLGQFNEKLFF
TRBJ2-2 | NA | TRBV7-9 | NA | TGTGCCAGCAGTTTTATAGACACCGGGGAGCTGTTTTTT | CASSFIDTGELFF
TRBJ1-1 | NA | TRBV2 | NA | TGTGCCAGCACTCTACAGGTGAACACTGAAGCTTTCTTT | CASTLQVNTEAFF
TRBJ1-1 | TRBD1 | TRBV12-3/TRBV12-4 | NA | TGTGCCAGCAGCTCCCGGGACAGGCCTCGAGCTTTCTTT | CASSSRDRPRAFF
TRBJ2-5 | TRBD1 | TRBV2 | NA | TGTGCCAGCAGTGACCCCCGGGACAGGGTAAAAGAGACCCAGTACTTC | CASSDPRDRVKETQYF
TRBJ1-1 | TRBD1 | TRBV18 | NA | TGTGCCAGCTCACCGTTAGGTGACAGGGACGGTGAAGCTTTCTTT | CASSPLGDRDGEAFF
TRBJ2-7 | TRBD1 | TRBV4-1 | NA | TGCGCCAGCAGCCAGGCCGGGACAGGGTCCGGCTACGAGCAGTACTTC | CASSQAGTGSGYEQYF
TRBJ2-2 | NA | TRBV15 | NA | TGTGCCACCAGCAGGGACTGGACTACAGGCGGGGAGCTGTTTTTT | CATSRDWTTGGELFF
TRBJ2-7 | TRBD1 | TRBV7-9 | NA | TGTGCCAGCAGCTTAGGGACAGGGTTATACGAGCAGTACTTC | CASSLGTGLYEQYF
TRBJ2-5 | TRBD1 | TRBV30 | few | TGTGCCTGGAGTCACACAGGGGGCATTAAGACCCAGTACTTC | CAWSHTGGIKTQYF
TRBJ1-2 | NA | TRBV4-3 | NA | TGCGCCAGCAGCCAAGTTTTACAGGCCCACTATGGCTACACCTTC | CASSQVLQAHYGYTF
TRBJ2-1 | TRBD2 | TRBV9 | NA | TGTGCCAGCAGCGCGTCCACTCTAGCGGACTTCTACAATGAGCAGTTCTTC | CASSASTLADFYNEQFF
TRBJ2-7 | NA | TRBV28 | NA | TGTGCCAGCAGTTCCCTAGTGACCGAGCAGTACTTC | CASSSLVTEQYF
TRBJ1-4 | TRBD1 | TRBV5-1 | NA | TGCGCCAGCAGCTCGGGACAGGGGGCGGGTAATGAAAAACTGTTTTTT | CASSSGQGAGNEKLFF
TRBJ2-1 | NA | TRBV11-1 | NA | TGTGCCAGCAGCTTCAGGACTACCCCCTACAATGAGCAGTTCTTC | CASSFRTTPYNEQFF
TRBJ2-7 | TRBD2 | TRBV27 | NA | TGTGCCAGCAGTTTGATAGCGGGGGACACCTACGAGCAGTACTTC | CASSLIAGDTYEQYF
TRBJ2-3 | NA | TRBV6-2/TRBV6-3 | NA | TGTGCCAGCAGTTACCCCACTTCTAGCACAGATACGCAGTATTTT | CASSYPTSSTDTQYF
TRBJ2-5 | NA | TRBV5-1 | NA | TGCGCCAGCAGCCCTGGTCTCTGGGGCCTGAGGGGAGGAGAGACCCAGTACTTC | CASSPGLWGLRGGETQYF
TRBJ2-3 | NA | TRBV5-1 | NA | TGCGCCAGCAGACCTGGACCAGTTTTGAGCGGGACAGATACGCAGTATTTT | CASRPGPVLSGTDTQYF
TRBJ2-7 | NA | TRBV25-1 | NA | TGTGCCAGCAGTGAATCAAGGTTCAGGGATTACGAGCAGTACTTC | CASSESRFRDYEQYF
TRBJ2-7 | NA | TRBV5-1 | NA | TGCGCCAGCGGTGTGGGAGCCACCTACGAGCAGTACTTC | CASGVGATYEQYF
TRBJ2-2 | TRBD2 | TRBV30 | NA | TGTGCCGGGGGACTAGCGGGAGGAGGCGGGGAGCTGTTTTTT | CAGGLAGGGGELFF
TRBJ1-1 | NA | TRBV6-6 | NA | TGTGCCAGCAGTTCCCAAAGCCTTCGGAACACTGAAGCTTTCTTT | CASSSQSLRNTEAFF
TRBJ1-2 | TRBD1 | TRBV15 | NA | TGTGCCACCAGCAGCGACTGGACAGGAAGCTATGGCTACACCTTC | CATSSDWTGSYGYTF